This T cell receptor beta chain was identified in a study of coeliac disease. Whole-study results and caveats: The authors considered this approach unsuitable for unbiased detection of gliadin-specific T cells. Few TRB amino acid sequences were shared between samples; most were unique. Published gliadin-specific TRB sequences appeared in about 55% of the 18 coeliac samples, 1 of 6 controls.

Sequenced by immunoSEQ multiplex PCR; TCRdb stores in-frame clones only, minus some. This table has about 960 clones, roughly 61% appearing once. Germline CDR1 is SGHVS and CDR2 is FNYEAQ. The V end lost 3 bases, the J end lost 7 bases, and 11 bases lay between the germline ends. The CDR3 has 13 amino acids. Cells were frozen in aliquots of approximately 450,000, and one aliquot per fraction was sequenced. Worth noting for this clone: Its antigen is unidentified.

The source material was lamina propria lymphocytes from the gut. This TCR came from a woman in her 50s with celiac disease on a gluten-free diet. This chain links TRBV7-6 with TRBJ2-3; D not certain. For the CDR3, the DNA is TGTGCCAGCAGCTTGACTCCCCCGTATACGCAGTATTTT. Amino acid sequence: CASSLTPPYTQYF.